This paragraph covers one T cell receptor beta chain sequence. With a J-beta primer mix and a sample-barcoded 5' primer, a second PCR ran about 7 to 11 cycles. TCRdb used MiXCR to reprocess the 5' RACE reads, holding one entry per CDR3 protein. This table holds some 1.5 million distinct CDR3 sequences, approximately 39% found once. This CDR3 spans 13 amino acids. The V gene lost 2 bases and the J gene lost 5 bases, with 9 bases spanning the gap. Germline V gene sequence: CDR1 MNHNS, CDR2 SASEGT. The data are from a study of blood T cells in healthy people across ages. The sample was blood. The TCR originated in a woman aged 18-29 years in good health. The genes are TRBV6-1 and TRBJ2-5, with D perhaps TRBD2 (5 bases). CDR3 in amino acids: CASSELGGETQYF. In DNA, the CDR3 is TGTGCCAGCAGTGAACTTGGCGGGGAGACCCAGTACTTC.